This T cell receptor beta chain was identified in a study of shared clonotypes between healthy human individuals. Overall study findings and caveats: Generally, naive subsets came out with larger estimated richness than memory subsets. Only blood was sampled; tissue repertoires likely differ.

Profiled with immunoSEQ multiplex PCR; TCRdb holds only in-frame clones, not every one. The sample lists about 1 million clones, approximately 80% occurring once. This clone appeared a single time. Its antigen is not known. Every donor was a Caucasian adult from Nashville, Tennessee. The CDR3 spans 15 residues. Germline assignment: CDR1 LNHDA and CDR2 SQIVND (reference sequence). V lost 5 bases to trimming and J lost 5 bases; unmatched junction nucleotides: 6. This TCR was recovered from a man between 18 and 29 years old in good health. Some clones in this sample may be carry-over from other donors' samples. The rearrangement uses TRBV19 and TRBJ2-3, with 11 bases aligning to TRBD2. Material: memory CD4+ T cells from PBMCs. The subset here: CD45RA-negative fraction. The CDR3 protein is CASSPMGTSGDTQYF. CDR3 nucleotide sequence: TGTGCCAGTAGTCCCATGGGGACTAGCGGAGATACGCAGTATTTT.